The 20 T cell receptor beta chains reported below all come from one sample, sequenced in a study of blood T cells in healthy people across ages. A second roughly 7 to 12 cycle PCR used barcoded and J-beta primers. From the 5' RACE reads, TCRdb called clonotypes with MiXCR, one entry per CDR3 protein. The data hold 550,000 to 750,000 distinct CDR3 sequences, with around 21% observed a single time. The sequenced material came from blood. All receptors derive from a man aged 65-85 years in good health.

This clonotype occurred a few times. The chain combines TRBV29-1 with TRBJ2-5, with 13 bases identical to TRBD2. The J call could be wrong; TRBJ2-7 is a better fit for the DNA end. This CDR3 spans 17 amino acids. CDR1 and CDR2 from the germline V gene are SQVTM and ANQGSEA. CDR3 amino acids: CSVETGLAGLTTYEQYF. The CDR3 region has the DNA TGCAGCGTTGAAACGGGACTAGCGGGACTAACCACATACGAGCAGTACTTC.

This clonotype was observed a few times. The V call is TRBV12-3 or TRBV12-4, the J call TRBJ1-4, with 8 bases matching TRBD1. With V trimmed by 2 bases and J by 10 bases, 0 bases remained unmatched. The CDR3 totals 12 residues. The CDR3 DNA is TGTGCCAGCAGTTTAACAGGGGGAAAACTGTTTTTT. This translates into CASSLTGGKLFF.

This clonotype was seen a few times. This sequence joins TRBV14 and TRBJ1-4; D perhaps matches TRBD1 (5 bases). V shed 1 base and J shed 6 bases, with 12 bases lying between them. Germline assignment: CDR1 SGHDN and CDR2 FVKESK. The CDR3 loop spans 15 amino acids. The CDR3: CASSQALTVDEKLFF. In DNA, the CDR3 is TGTGCCAGCAGCCAAGCGCTGACAGTGGATGAAAAACTGTTTTTT. Full variable domain (outside the CDR3, taken from reference TRBV14 and TRBJ1-4): EAGVTQFPSHSVIEKGQTVTLRCDPISGHDNLYWYRRVMGKEIKFLLHFVKESKQDESGMPNNRFLAERTGGTYSTLKVQPAELEDSGVYFCASSQALTVDEKLFFGSGTQLSVL.

This chain joins TRBV28 and TRBJ2-7, with 11 bases matching TRBD1. Per the germline V gene, CDR1 is MDHEN and CDR2 is SYDVKM. V shed 7 bases, J shed 6 bases, and the junction held 8 bases outside the gene matches. The CDR3 is made up of 14 amino acids. CDR3 nucleotides: TGTGCCAGCACCCGTCCGGGACAGGGGGGCGAGCAGTACTTC. It codes for CASTRPGQGGEQYF. Filled out from reference TRBV28 and TRBJ2-7, the complete variable domain reads DVKVTQSSRYLVKRTGEKVFLECVQDMDHENMFWYRQDPGLGLRLIYFSYDVKMKEKGDIPEGYSVSREKKERFSLILESASTNQTSMYLCASTRPGQGGEQYFGPGTRLTVT.

The table lists this clonotype with a few counts. The chain recombines TRBV5-1 with TRBJ2-5; unclear D gene. The germline V and J ends were trimmed by 5 bases and 5 bases, with 16 bases remaining between them. There are 14 residues in the CDR3. Per germline, CDR1 SGHRS and CDR2 YFSETQ. CDR3 coding DNA: TGCGCCAGCAGGCTCTTGGCCAGCTTTGAGACCCAGTACTTC. As protein: CASRLLASFETQYF.

As regards this clonotype: Likely a read error: the CDR3 ends without its conserved phenylalanine or tryptophan. The rearrangement joins TRBV20-1 to TRBJ1-2; 7 nucleotides match TRBD1. Trimming took 3 bases from V and 1 from J; bases not matched to a gene: 2. The CDR3 covers 13 residues. The germline CDR1 and CDR2 sequences are DFQATT and SNEGSKA (reference sequence). The CDR3 spells CSARAGGNYGYTL. For the CDR3, the DNA is TGCAGTGCTAGGGCAGGGGGTAACTATGGCTACACCCTC.

This rearrangement joins TRBV6-1 to TRBJ1-1; D gene unclear. The CDR3 consists of 13 residues. Trimming stripped 0 bases from V and 8 bases from J, with 10 bases between. CDR1 MNHNS and CDR2 SASEGT come from the germline V gene. CDR3 DNA sequence: TGTGCCAGCAGTGAAGCTCAGGTCGGGGAAGCTTTCTTT. This encodes CASSEAQVGEAFF.

The rearrangement uses TRBV5-1 and TRBJ2-5; 10 nucleotides align to TRBD1. Germline loops: CDR1 SGHRS, CDR2 YFSETQ. The CDR3 runs 14 residues. The V segment lost 6 bases and the J segment 4 bases; nucleotides outside the gene matches: 6. The CDR3 reads CASTTGGLGETQYF. CDR3 nucleotides: TGCGCCAGCACGACAGGGGGCCTTGGAGAGACCCAGTACTTC.

This clonotype came up a few times. J is TRBJ1-4 and V is TRBV16; D ambiguous. The V and J ends lost 4 bases and 6 bases respectively, with 6 bases between them. Germline V gene sequence: CDR1 KGHSY, CDR2 FQNENV. The CDR3 runs 12 residues. This CDR3 is CASSLSHEKLFF. The CDR3, as DNA: TGTGCCAGCAGCCTTAGTCATGAAAAACTGTTTTTT.

V is TRBV29-1 and J is TRBJ2-1; TRBD1 is a possible D gene (5 bases). CDR3 length: 14 residues. Trimming took off 4 bases at V and 13 bases at J, with 23 bases between the two ends. Germline CDR1 is SQVTM and CDR2 is ANQGSEA. The CDR3 DNA sequence: TGCAGCGTTGGGCAGGGCCAGCCAGGTGGTGGACAGTTCTTC. It is translated as CSVGQGQPGGGQFF.

The chain is built from TRBV6-6 and TRBJ1-1; a weak D match, TRBD1 (6 bases). Trimming shortened V by 10 bases and J by 4 bases, and 16 bases separated the two germline ends. The CDR3 covers 13 residues. The germline V gene has CDR1 MNHNY and CDR2 SVGAGI (reference sequence). CDR3 coding DNA: TGTGCCACTGAACAGGGAAGGGGCACTGAAGCTTTCTTT. This codes for CATEQGRGTEAFF.

This clonotype was seen only a few times. This sequence joins TRBV7-2 and TRBJ2-7; D unresolved. This CDR3 is built from 11 residues. Germline loops: CDR1 SGHTA, CDR2 FQGNSA. V gave up 7 bases and J gave up 5 bases, with 9 bases separating them. The CDR3 DNA reads TGTGCCAGCACCAATGACCACGAGCAGTACTTC. Translation: CASTNDHEQYF.

The CDR3 bases are TGTGCCAGCTCCGGGAATAGCTACACCTTC. It specifies CASSGNSYTF. The chain recombines TRBV9 with TRBJ1-2, with D hard to call. The CDR3 sequence is 10 residues long. Trimming pared 7 bases from V and 9 bases from J, leaving 10 bases between. In germline, CDR1 is SGDLS, CDR2 YYNGEE.

This clonotype was recorded a few times. The gene calls are TRBV7-2 and TRBJ1-2; D gene ambiguous. The ends were cut back, 0 bases at V and 8 bases at J, with 16 bases in the middle. Germline V gene lookup returns CDR1 SGHTA and CDR2 FQGNSA. This CDR3 contains 15 residues. CDR3 residues: CASSLASGVSHGYTF. The CDR3 bases are TGTGCCAGCAGCTTAGCCTCGGGCGTGTCGCACGGCTACACCTTC.

The chain is built from TRBV5-1 and TRBJ2-5; weak D call: TRBD1 (6 bases). The CDR3 spans 14 residues. Germline V CDR1 and CDR2: SGHRS, YFSETQ. Trimming shortened V by 7 bases and J by 5 bases, and 18 bases separated the two germline ends. As DNA, the CDR3 is TGCGCCAGCGTTATGGGGGACAACTGGGAGACCCAGTACTTC. This codes for CASVMGDNWETQYF.

This clonotype was seen repeatedly, ten times or more. The CDR3, as DNA: TGCAGTGCTAGGGGGCAGACCGAACGCGAGCTGTTTTTT. This sequence encodes CSARGQTERELFF. This chain connects TRBV20-1 to TRBJ2-2, with D tentatively TRBD1 (5 bases). Trimming took 3 bases from V and 11 from J, leaving 16 bases between them. The CDR3 spans 13 residues. Germline V gene data show CDR1 as DFQATT and CDR2 as SNEGSKA (reference sequence).

This clonotype showed up many times. CDR3 in DNA: TGTGCCAGCAGCCAAGGTGCAGGGGTAGAGACCCAGTACTTC. As protein: CASSQGAGVETQYF. J is TRBJ2-5 and V is TRBV3-1, with D possibly TRBD1 on 6 matching bases. In germline, CDR1 is LGHDT, CDR2 YNNKEL (reference sequence). The CDR3 consists of 14 residues. Trimming stripped 1 base from V and 4 bases from J, with 10 bases between.

This chain joins TRBV2 and TRBJ2-3; no clear D. Trimming shortened V by 5 bases and J by 6 bases, and 15 bases separated the two germline ends. Germline CDR1 is SNHLY and CDR2 is FYNNEI. CDR3 length equals 14 residues. This CDR3 is CASSTGPAKDTQYF. In DNA form, the CDR3 reads TGTGCCAGCAGTACCGGGCCGGCCAAGGATACGCAGTATTTT. The variable domain in full, completed from reference TRBV2 and TRBJ2-3, reads EPEVTQTPSHQVTQMGQEVILRCVPISNHLYFYWYRQILGQKVEFLVSFYNNEISEKSEIFDDQFSVERPDGSNFTLKIRSTKLEDSAMYFCASSTGPAKDTQYFGPGTRLTVL.

The chain uses TRBV3-1 and TRBJ2-3; D uncertain. V lost 0 bases and J lost 7, with 8 bases in between. Germline CDR1 LGHDT, CDR2 YNNKEL (reference sequence). The CDR3 is 13 amino acids. The chain's CDR3 is CASSQDDLYTQYF. CDR3 in DNA: TGTGCCAGCAGCCAAGATGACCTTTATACGCAGTATTTT.

V and J are TRBV29-1 and TRBJ2-3, with 10 bases aligning to TRBD1. The V and J ends lost 6 bases and 7 bases, in that order; junction bases with no gene match: 10. The CDR3 runs 14 residues. Germline assignment: CDR1 SQVTM and CDR2 ANQGSEA. The CDR3 region is CSVASTGGLNTQYF. The CDR3 DNA is TGCAGCGTAGCCTCGACAGGGGGCTTGAATACGCAGTATTTT.